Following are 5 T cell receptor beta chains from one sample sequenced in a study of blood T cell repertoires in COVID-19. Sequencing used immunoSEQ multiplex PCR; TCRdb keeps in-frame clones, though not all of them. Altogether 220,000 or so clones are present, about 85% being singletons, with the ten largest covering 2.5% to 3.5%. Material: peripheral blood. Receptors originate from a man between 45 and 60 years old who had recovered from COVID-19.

The CDR3 sequence is CAWSVYLGGSYEQYF. CDR3 nucleotide sequence: TGTGCCTGGAGTGTATACCTAGGTGGTTCCTACGAGCAGTACTTC. J is TRBJ2-7 and V is TRBV30, with D unclear. Trimming removed 0 bases at V and 1 base at J, with 13 bases between. The germline gives CDR1 GTSNPN, CDR2 SVGIG (reference sequence). The CDR3 runs 15 residues.

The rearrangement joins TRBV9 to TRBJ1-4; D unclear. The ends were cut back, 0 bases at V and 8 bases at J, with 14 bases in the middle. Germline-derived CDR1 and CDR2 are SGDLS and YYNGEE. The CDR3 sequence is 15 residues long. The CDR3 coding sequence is TGTGCCAGCAGCGTAGCTCCGGGGTTAGGCGAAAAACTGTTTTTT. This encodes CASSVAPGLGEKLFF.

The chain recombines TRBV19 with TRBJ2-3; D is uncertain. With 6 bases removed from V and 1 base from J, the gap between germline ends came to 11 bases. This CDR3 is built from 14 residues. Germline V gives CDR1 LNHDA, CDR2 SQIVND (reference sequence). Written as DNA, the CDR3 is TGTGCCAGTAGGATGGGTGGAGGCACAGATACGCAGTATTTT. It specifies CASRMGGGTDTQYF.

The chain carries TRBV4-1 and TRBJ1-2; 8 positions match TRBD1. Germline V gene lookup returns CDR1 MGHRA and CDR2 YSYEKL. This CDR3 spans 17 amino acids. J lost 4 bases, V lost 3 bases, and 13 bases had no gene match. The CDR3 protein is CASSQDTGTGVAYGYTF. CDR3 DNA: TGCGCCAGCAGCCAGGATACCGGGACAGGAGTAGCCTATGGCTACACCTTC.

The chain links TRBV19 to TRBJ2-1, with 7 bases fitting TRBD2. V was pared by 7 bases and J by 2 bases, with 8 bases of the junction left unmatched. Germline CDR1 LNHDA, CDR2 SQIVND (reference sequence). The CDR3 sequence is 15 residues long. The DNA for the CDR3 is TGTGCCAGTACCCCAGTGCTAGCGGCCTACAATGAGCAGTTCTTC. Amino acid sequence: CASTPVLAAYNEQFF.